This TCR beta chain was recorded in a study of tumor and adjacent non-tumor tissue in lung cancer. Germline CDR1 MGHRA, CDR2 YSYEKL. The CDR3 consists of 14 residues. The library came from three nested PCR rounds adapted from ARM-PCR protocols. TCRdb reanalysed the multiplex PCR reads using MiXCR and keeps one entry per CDR3 protein. The sample yields 80,000 to 100,000 distinct CDR3 sequences, approximately 80% seen once. This clonotype came up a few times. One junction end does not reproduce the germline sequence, and a read error may be involved. This sample's RNA came from whole unsorted tissue. More than 3 cm separated this lung sample from the edge of the tumor.

Sequencing was carried out using distant non-tumor lung tissue. The chain is built from TRBV4-1 and TRBJ2-7, with TRBD2 identical over 7 bases. This clonotype originated in a man aged 60-69 years with small cell lung cancer. In nucleotides, the CDR3 is TGTGTCAGCAGCCTAGCGGAGAGCTCCTACGAGCAGTACTTC. Protein sequence: CVSSLAESSYEQYF.